The rows below give T cell receptor beta chains drawn from one sample of a study of Ad26.COV2.S vaccination and SARS-CoV-2 variants. Generated by immunoSEQ multiplex PCR, the TCRdb table keeps only in-frame clones and is missing some. The table has about 480,000 clones, 70% to 90% seen once. Sequenced here: peripheral blood, sampled in a trial of Ad26.COV2.S vaccine versus placebo. These receptors were collected from a person aged 18-65 years who received the Ad26.COV2.S COVID-19 vaccine or a placebo. The CDR3 runs from the conserved cysteine through the conserved F or W. Fields, in order: D gene, J gene, clone size, V gene, CDR3 protein, CDR3 DNA. D genes are given only for firm matches. Clone size is shown for a subset of rows, as once, few, many or a class of expanded clone.

TRBD2	TRBJ2-3	.	TRBV4-3	CASSQAVGGTQYF	TGCGCCAGCAGCCAAGCCGTCGGGGGGACGCAGTATTTT
.	TRBJ1-1	.	TRBV19	CASIGANTEAFF	TGTGCCAGTATCGGGGCGAACACTGAAGCTTTCTTT
.	TRBJ1-1	.	TRBV5-8	CASSLVSLLETEAFF	TGTGCCAGCAGCTTGGTAAGCCTGTTGGAGACTGAAGCTTTCTTT
.	TRBJ1-1	.	TRBV27	CASSSTGTPNTEAFF	TGTGCCAGCAGTTCGACCGGGACACCGAACACTGAAGCTTTCTTT
.	TRBJ1-5	few	TRBV6-1	CASSEFSGQSFRPQHF	TGTGCCAGCAGTGAATTCTCAGGACAGTCCTTTCGGCCCCAGCATTTT
.	TRBJ2-3	.	TRBV6-5	CASTQGLDTQYF	TGTGCCAGCACTCAGGGACTAGATACGCAGTATTTT
TRBD1	TRBJ1-6	once	TRBV2	CASREGDRVSPLHF	TGTGCCAGCAGGGAGGGGGACAGGGTATCCCCCCTCCACTTT
TRBD2	TRBJ2-5	.	TRBV5-1	CASSLDFATSGSLETQYF	TGCGCCAGCAGCTTGGATTTTGCAACTAGCGGGAGCCTGGAGACCCAGTACTTC
.	TRBJ2-5	.	TRBV6-5	CASSRQLRQETQYF	TGTGCCAGCAGTCGACAGCTTCGCCAAGAGACCCAGTACTTC
.	TRBJ2-1	.	TRBV30	CAWSRGARRNEQFF	TGTGCCTGGAGTCGAGGGGCCCGGCGGAATGAGCAGTTCTTC
.	TRBJ2-2	.	TRBV6-2/TRBV6-3	CASSYSMGLKRSNTGELFF	TGTGCCAGCAGTTACTCGATGGGTTTGAAGCGGTCGAACACCGGGGAGCTGTTTTTT
TRBD1	TRBJ1-2	.	TRBV30	CAWLRDRDSGYTF	TGTGCCTGGCTCCGGGACAGGGATTCTGGCTACACCTTC
.	TRBJ1-2	.	TRBV28	CASRVAQGFRRGGYTF	TGTGCCAGCAGAGTGGCGCAGGGTTTTCGCAGAGGAGGCTACACCTTC
TRBD2	TRBJ2-3	.	TRBV20-1	CSASPSASGRDTQYF	TGCAGTGCTAGTCCCTCGGCTAGCGGAAGAGATACGCAGTATTTT
.	TRBJ1-1	.	TRBV6-2/TRBV6-3	CASSYLVEGTQAFF	TGTGCCAGCAGTTACTTAGTTGAGGGGACACAAGCTTTCTTT
TRBD2	TRBJ2-1	.	TRBV19	CASSPREASGPDNEQFF	TGTGCCAGTAGCCCCCGGGAGGCTAGCGGGCCCGACAATGAGCAGTTCTTC
TRBD1	TRBJ1-4	once	TRBV28	CASSQGVEKLFF	TGTGCCAGCAGTCAGGGGGTTGAAAAACTGTTTTTT
TRBD2	TRBJ2-7	.	TRBV18	CASSYILAGGPRYEQYF	TGTGCCAGCTCCTACATACTAGCGGGAGGGCCTCGGTACGAGCAGTACTTC
TRBD1	TRBJ2-7	.	TRBV27	CASSSPGQGTDYEQYF	TGTGCCAGCAGTTCTCCCGGGCAGGGGACAGACTACGAGCAGTACTTC
.	TRBJ2-1	.	TRBV6-5	CASGRPYNEQFF	TGTGCCAGCGGGAGGCCCTACAATGAGCAGTTCTTC
.	TRBJ1-2	.	TRBV24-1	CATSDLDGTGYTF	TGTGCCACCAGTGACTTAGACGGGACCGGCTACACCTTC
.	TRBJ2-3	once	TRBV7-2	CASSLSRADTDTQYF	TGTGCCAGCAGCTTAAGCAGAGCGGACACAGATACGCAGTATTTT
TRBD2	TRBJ2-2	.	TRBV29-1	CSVELAGSTGELFF	TGCAGCGTTGAGCTAGCGGGGTCCACCGGGGAGCTGTTTTTT
.	TRBJ2-3	.	TRBV28	CASSPQGGHGTDTQYF	TGTGCCAGCAGCCCCCAGGGGGGGCACGGCACAGATACGCAGTATTTT
.	TRBJ1-2	.	TRBV28	CATMGGGLGYGYTF	TGTGCCACCATGGGTGGGGGGCTCGGTTATGGCTACACCTTC
.	TRBJ2-5	few	TRBV5-1	CASSYRRGETQYF	TGCGCCAGCAGCTATAGGCGGGGCGAGACCCAGTACTTC
.	TRBJ2-1	.	TRBV11-3	CASSPAHRSYNEQFF	TGTGCCAGCAGCCCGGCTCACCGTTCCTACAATGAGCAGTTCTTC
.	TRBJ1-6	.	TRBV4-2	CASSQVPSPGPNSPLHF	TGTGCCAGCAGCCAAGTCCCCTCACCGGGGCCCAATTCACCCCTCCACTTT
.	TRBJ2-7	.	TRBV7-2	CASSTRAVGSYEQYF	TGTGCCAGCAGTACCAGGGCGGTTGGGTCCTACGAGCAGTACTTC
TRBD2	TRBJ2-5	.	TRBV3-1/TRBV3-2	CASSIAGAQETQYF	TGTGCCAGCAGCATAGCGGGAGCCCAAGAGACCCAGTACTTC
.	TRBJ2-2	few	TRBV7-8	CASSYDGGGTGELFF	TGTGCCAGCAGCTATGATGGGGGCGGCACCGGGGAGCTGTTTTTT
.	TRBJ1-1	.	TRBV19	CASKQGNTEAFF	TGTGCCAGTAAGCAGGGTAACACTGAAGCTTTCTTT
TRBD2	TRBJ2-3	.	TRBV30	CAWSLGGSGPDTQYF	TGTGCCTGGAGCCTGGGAGGGAGCGGCCCAGATACGCAGTATTTT
.	TRBJ1-1	.	TRBV20-1	CSARDLHGVVF	TGCAGTGCTAGAGATCTCCACGGCGTTGTCTTT
.	TRBJ1-1	.	TRBV19	CASSTGRLLAFF	TGTGCCAGTAGTACCGGCCGGCTGCTCGCTTTCTTT
.	TRBJ2-5	.	TRBV18	CASSPDRHPTGAQYF	TGTGCCAGCTCACCAGACCGCCACCCCACCGGGGCCCAGTACTTC
TRBD1	TRBJ1-1	.	TRBV4-2	CASSPQGTASGFPEAFF	TGTGCCAGCAGCCCTCAGGGGACAGCGTCTGGGTTTCCTGAAGCTTTCTTT
.	TRBJ2-1	.	TRBV21-1	CASSKVAGDYNEQFF	TGTGCCAGCAGCAAGGTAGCGGGAGACTACAATGAGCAGTTCTTC
.	TRBJ2-1	.	TRBV5-4	CASSADNEQFF	TGTGCCAGCAGCGCAGACAATGAGCAGTTCTTC
.	TRBJ2-1	.	TRBV28	CASGTDGNEQFF	TGTGCCAGCGGGACGGACGGGAATGAGCAGTTCTTC
.	TRBJ2-6	.	TRBV28	CASRRQSLGDGANVLTF	TGTGCCAGCCGCCGGCAGTCATTGGGGGACGGGGCCAACGTCCTGACTTTC
TRBD2	TRBJ2-3	.	TRBV4-3	CASSQDLSGRGEDTQYF	TGCGCCAGCAGCCAAGATCTGAGCGGGAGGGGGGAAGATACGCAGTATTTT